This T cell receptor (beta chain) was sequenced in a study of blood T cell repertoires in COVID-19 (TCRdb year 2020). At the level of the whole study: The collaborator samples originated in the United States, Italy and Spain and spanned the acute and convalescent phases of COVID-19. The dataset comprised deeply sampled blood TCRbeta repertoires from subjects exposed to, actively infected with, or recovered from COVID-19. A de-identified subject ID, COVID-19 status, age in years and sex were almost always included in the sample metadata. The repertoires were released in a freely available public database meant as a resource for research on the immune response to SARS-CoV-2. Where available, HLA class I and class II types were taken from metadata supplied by the sample provider and were not determined by assay-based typing. The material from the prospective study consisted of cDNA or gDNA derived from T cells, B-cell-depleted T cells, or PBMCs. The samples were drawn from the first 160 participants of the ongoing ImmuneRACE study and from 950 to 1,500 subjects provided by 6 global collaborators. Study-wide findings and limitations: The amount of clinical and demographic metadata varied by source and participant and was provided uncurated.

Whole blood was collected in K2EDTA tubes by collaborating institutions according to the institutions' own protocols. For TCRbeta analysis, collaborators shipped samples in one of three forms: frozen whole blood, isolated PBMCs, or DNA extracted from either of those sample types. TCRbeta CDR3 regions were amplified from genomic DNA using the immunoSEQ Assay, a bias-controlled multiplex PCR. The paper's data handling went like this. Within the assay, amplification of reference gene primers was used to estimate how many nucleated cells each sample contained. To quantify the absolute abundance of each unique TCRbeta CDR3 rearrangement, sequence reads were collapsed and filtered. For each sample, productive Simpson clonality was calculated as the square root of Simpson's diversity index over productive rearrangements. The table was pulled from immuneACCESS by TCRdb, which kept in-frame rearrangements only. Such tables lose some clones; where checked, under half of the loss comes from unresolved V genes, and the rest has no known cause. The V and J calls and clone size come from that table; D and trimming were worked out from the DNA. The sample data list tens of thousands of clones, and roughly 87% of these were observed just once. The ten top clones hold roughly 13% of the sample.

Turning to this clone: Its cognate antigen has yet to be identified. No base qualities exist here, and no much larger clone lies one base off it.

The germline V gene provides CDR1 SGHAT and CDR2 FQNNGV. Germline trimming: 5 bases from V, 8 bases from J; junction bases outside gene matches: 6. From cysteine to phenylalanine, the CDR3 is 13 amino acids long. Kept here is only the CDR3 DNA, which spans 39 bases and is read in frame from base 1. The rearranged segments are TRBV11-2 and TRBJ1-2, with TRBD1 identical over 9 junction bases. This sequence originates from a woman aged 80 or over with acute or convalescent COVID-19. The specimen sequenced was peripheral blood. The DNA sequence is as follows: TGTGCCAGCAGCCCCCGACAGGGGGACGGCTACACCTTC. This is translated as CASSPRQGDGYTF.